The sequence of this T cell receptor (beta chain) was determined in a study of tumor and adjacent non-tumor tissue in lung cancer. The wider study: There were some 11 adenocarcinoma, a couple of squamous cell carcinoma and 1 small cell lung cancer cases. Stage I to III disease affected 9 to 10 men and roughly 5 women aged about 30 to 85. General observations from the study: Normal lung showed higher cumulative top 100 clone frequency than tumor.

Worth noting for this clonotype: Its antigen is not known. Since a much larger clone is just one base distant, this may be a read error.

A modified ARM-PCR protocol with three rounds of nested PCR amplified TCRbeta. From the multiplex PCR reads, TCRdb called clonotypes with MiXCR, one entry per CDR3 protein. The sample yields 98,000 or so distinct CDR3 sequences, approximately 80% seen once. No cell sorting was done before RNA was extracted from the tissue. This non-tumor lung sample came from over 3 cm beyond the tumor edge. The TCR was taken from a man aged 60 to 75 with small cell lung cancer. Sequencing input: distant non-tumor lung tissue.

CDR3 DNA sequence: TGTGCCAGCGGTTCTGGTAATTCGGGCTCCTACGAGCAGTACGTC. This sequence encodes CASGSGNSGSYEQYV. J is TRBJ2-7 and V is TRBV21-1. TRBV21-1 is a pseudogene segment. The CDR3 has 15 residues.